The T cell receptor (beta chain) under discussion was sequenced for a study of cytomegalovirus exposure and HLA in healthy donors. Study-wide points: Reports indicate that TCR beta sequences accurately predicted the HLA-A and HLA-B alleles of most subjects. When the data were analyzed later, several of the most significant clusters appeared to be linked to common viral pathogens. Fewer N-insertions than the roughly 650-donor mean were reportedly shown by an Asian-associated ancestry cluster in a later analysis. Researchers left out some V segments, among them TRBV6-2 and TRBV6-3, as indistinguishable.

The PCR used 60 Vbeta and 13 Jbeta primers. Profiling relied on immunoSEQ multiplex PCR, and the TCRdb table lists in-frame clones only, not all of them. This sample has under 120,000 clones; roughly 69% occur once, and the top ten carry less than 3.5%. The V gene end was trimmed by 3 bases and the J gene end by 5 bases; junction bases not matched to a gene: 1. The CDR3 is 14 residues long. Looked up from germline, CDR1 is MNHEY and CDR2 is SMNVEV (reference sequence). Worth noting for this clone: Antigen unknown.

The sequence was obtained from a man between 50 and 59 years old in good health and CMV-seropositive. The V gene is TRBV27, the J gene TRBJ1-5; TRBD1 aligns across 10 bases. The specimen was PBMCs. CDR3 coding DNA: TGTGCCAGCAGTTTCGGGACAGGGGATCAGCCCCAGCATTTT. Amino acid sequence: CASSFGTGDQPQHF.